The T cell receptor beta chain described here comes from a study of T cells after yellow fever vaccination. Study-wide background: SMART-Seq v4 Ultra Low Input prepared the low-cell-number fractions. Study-wide results and limits: The CD4 compartment and the CD8 compartment contained a small share of clonotypes in common.

Template switching with 5'RACE generated the TCR cDNA and added a universal primer site and UMIs. TCRdb analysed the 5' RACE reads with MiXCR anew, one entry per CDR3 protein. The repertoire holds some 320,000 distinct CDR3 sequences, about 10% seen once, with around 3.2% in the top ten. The germline V gene encodes CDR1 DFQATT and CDR2 SNEGSKA (reference sequence). The CDR3 runs 18 residues. With 0 bases clipped from V and 1 base from J, the junction kept 12 bases outside the gene matches. This clonotype was found a few times. As yet, its antigen is unknown. This sequence joins TRBV20-1 and TRBJ1-5, with TRBD1 identical over 7 bases. The sample here was CD4+ T cells sorted from PBMCs, taken 45 days after the yellow fever booster vaccination. This TCR derives from a man aged 18 to 30 who received the YFV17D yellow fever vaccine. In DNA, the CDR3 is TGCAGTGCTAGAGATCTCAGGGCCGGGACAGCGAGCAATCAGCCCCAGCATTTT. It yields the protein CSARDLRAGTASNQPQHF.